Reported below is one TCR beta chain. The data originate from a study of radiation and T cells in renal cell carcinoma. Noted treatment: treatment-naive control, cytoreductive nephrectomy. Clear cell pathology was present in this patient's renal cell carcinoma. Germline values: CDR1 SQVTM, CDR2 ANQGSEA. CDR3 length: 11 residues. Trimming took 7 bases from V and 7 from J; bases not matched to a gene: 2. Produced via immunoSEQ multiplex PCR; TCRdb's table is partial and in-frame only. Of 13,000 to 15,000 clones listed, just over 55% are singletons. V is TRBV29-1 and J is TRBJ2-7, with 12 bases that match TRBD2. This specimen was tumor tissue, taken from a patient whose treatment was nephrectomy without radiotherapy. The sequence derives from a man aged 45-65 years with renal cell carcinoma. CDR3 residues: CSGGLAGEQYF. The CDR3 bases are TGCAGCGGTGGACTAGCGGGGGAGCAGTACTTC.